A selection of T cell receptor beta chains follows, all from one sample in a study of T cell repertoires in cytomegalovirus infection. TCRdb ran MiXCR on the reads and lists one entry per CDR3 protein. The repertoire has 310,000 or so distinct CDR3 sequences, approximately 10% of them found once; the top ten carry about 2.3%. The sample taken for sequencing was PBMCs. The receptors originated from a human donor in good health (CMV status not recorded). Some clones in this sample may be carry-over from other donors' samples. CDR3s include the opening cysteine and the closing phenylalanine or tryptophan. The order of the fields is CDR3 protein, CDR3 DNA, V gene, D gene, clone size, J gene. The D gene is left open where the match is weak. Where a row states a size, it is once, few, many or the class of an expanded clone; other rows omit it.

CASSLFRTGGHEKLFF TGTGCCAGCAGTTTATTCCGGACAGGGGGCCACGAAAAACTGTTTTTT TRBV28 TRBD1 few TRBJ1-4
CASSYQGQEWEKLFF TGTGCCAGCAGTTACCAGGGACAGGAATGGGAAAAACTGTTTTTT TRBV6-1 TRBD1 . TRBJ1-4
CRPGGTDTQYF TGCAGACCGGGGGGCACAGATACGCAGTATTTT TRBV20-1 . once TRBJ2-3
CASSLSSGLTDTQYF TGTGCCAGCAGTTTATCCAGCGGACTCACAGATACGCAGTATTTT TRBV28 . few TRBJ2-3
CASSPAESLPQHF TGTGCCAGCAGTCCTGCAGAGTCCTTGCCCCAGCATTTT TRBV6-5 . many TRBJ1-5
CASNTGQGGSNQPQHF TGTGCCAGCAACACGGGGCAGGGTGGCTCCAATCAGCCCCAGCATTTT TRBV7-8 . many TRBJ1-5
CASSLAGTGSVGYTF TGTGCCAGCAGCTTGGCCGGGACAGGGTCTGTTGGCTACACCTTC TRBV5-5 TRBD1 many TRBJ1-2
CASSLVSGTLYNEQFF TGTGCCAGCAGTTTAGTGTCAGGAACCCTTTACAATGAGCAGTTCTTC TRBV27 . few TRBJ2-1
CATRTEAGTDTQYF TGTGCCACTAGGACGGAGGCAGGCACAGATACGCAGTATTTT TRBV7-2 . many TRBJ2-3
CASSFPSGEKLFF TGTGCCAGCAGCTTTCCCTCGGGTGAAAAACTGTTTTTT TRBV7-2 . many TRBJ1-4
CASSHAGTGVWDEQFF TGTGCCAGCAGCCACGCCGGGACAGGTGTATGGGATGAGCAGTTCTTC TRBV3-1 TRBD1 many TRBJ2-1
CASSIQLRVPEAFF TGTGCCAGTAGTATACAGTTGCGGGTGCCTGAAGCTTTCTTT TRBV19 . many TRBJ1-1
CASSPMETQYF TGTGCCAGCAGCCCCATGGAGACCCAGTACTTC TRBV7-8 . many TRBJ2-5
CASSLGQSYGYTF TGTGCCAGCAGCCTGGGACAGTCCTATGGCTACACCTTC TRBV7-2 TRBD1 many TRBJ1-2
CASSASSSGGEETQYF TGTGCCAGCAGCGCGTCGAGTAGCGGGGGAGAAGAGACCCAGTACTTC TRBV9 TRBD2 many TRBJ2-5
CASSYSGQRSAFF TGTGCCAGCAGTTACTCAGGACAGCGATCAGCTTTCTTT TRBV6-2/TRBV6-3 . many TRBJ1-1
CASRPGTGGKETQYF TGTGCCAGTAGACCCGGGACAGGGGGCAAAGAGACCCAGTACTTC TRBV19 TRBD1 many TRBJ2-5
CSVEGFQGADGYTF TGCAGCGTTGAAGGGTTCCAGGGGGCTGATGGCTACACCTTC TRBV29-1 TRBD1 . TRBJ1-2
CASSLASGGTGELFF TGTGCCAGCAGCTTAGCCAGCGGTGGCACCGGGGAGCTGTTTTTT TRBV7-3 . many TRBJ2-2
CASSENPRREQYF TGTGCCAGCAGTGAAAACCCACGGCGCGAGCAGTACTTC TRBV2 . few TRBJ2-7
CASSLALAGSGNTIYF TGTGCCAGCAGCTTAGCCTTGGCTGGCTCTGGAAACACCATATATTTT TRBV7-8 . many TRBJ1-3
CASSLVEGTLGTLHF TGTGCCAGCAGCTTAGTTGAGGGGACTCTGGGGACCCTCCACTTT TRBV7-8 . many TRBJ1-6
CASSQGTKETQYF TGTGCCAGCAGCCAAGGTACCAAAGAGACCCAGTACTTC TRBV3-1 . many TRBJ2-5
CASSHNDWGQVIEANVLTF TGTGCCAGCAGCCATAACGATTGGGGACAGGTTATAGAAGCCAACGTCCTGACTTTC TRBV7-8 TRBD1 many TRBJ2-6
CATSRDRGFGEQFF TGTGCCACCAGCAGAGATCGAGGCTTCGGTGAGCAGTTCTTC TRBV15 . . TRBJ2-1
CASSQDLGYNEQFF TGTGCCAGCAGCCAAGATTTGGGGTACAATGAGCAGTTCTTC TRBV4-2 . many TRBJ2-1
CASSQGPGGAHTDTQYF TGTGCCAGCAGCCAAGGTCCTGGGGGGGCTCACACAGATACGCAGTATTTT TRBV14 . . TRBJ2-3
CSASGTGRQAFF TGCAGTGCTAGCGGGACAGGGAGGCAAGCTTTCTTT TRBV20-1 TRBD1 few TRBJ1-1
CASSPIVKTSGNTIYF TGTGCCAGCTCACCAATTGTCAAGACTTCTGGAAACACCATATATTTT TRBV18 . many TRBJ1-3
CASSLGGGTGPNQPQHF TGTGCCAGCAGTTTGGGGGGGGGGACAGGACCCAATCAGCCCCAGCATTTT TRBV28 TRBD1 many TRBJ1-5
CASNRDSFGNTIYF TGTGCCAGCAACCGCGACAGTTTTGGAAACACCATATATTTT TRBV7-2 . few TRBJ1-3
CAISESPGNADTQYF TGTGCCATCAGTGAGTCGCCAGGGAACGCAGATACGCAGTATTTT TRBV10-3 . many TRBJ2-3
CSVGRGAGINTEAFF TGCAGCGTTGGAAGGGGAGCGGGGATTAACACTGAAGCTTTCTTT TRBV29-1 . few TRBJ1-1
CASSYNRAGGELFF TGTGCCAGCAGTTACAACAGGGCCGGCGGGGAGCTGTTTTTT TRBV6-2/TRBV6-3 . many TRBJ2-2
CASSQRDQPQHF TGCGCCAGCAGTCAAAGGGATCAGCCCCAGCATTTT TRBV23-1 . many TRBJ1-5
CASSSGQPNTEAFF TGTGCCAGTAGTTCGGGACAGCCGAACACTGAAGCTTTCTTT TRBV19 TRBD1 many TRBJ1-1
CASSDRGGQETQYF TGTGCCAGCTCGGACAGGGGGGGCCAAGAGACCCAGTACTTC TRBV25-1 TRBD1 . TRBJ2-5
CSVVLAGSVRVQETQYF TGCAGTGTCGTACTAGCGGGGAGCGTTCGAGTTCAAGAGACCCAGTACTTC TRBV20-1 TRBD2 many TRBJ2-5
CASTLGGDYGYTF TGTGCCAGCACCCTAGGAGGGGACTATGGCTACACCTTC TRBV7-9 . few TRBJ1-2